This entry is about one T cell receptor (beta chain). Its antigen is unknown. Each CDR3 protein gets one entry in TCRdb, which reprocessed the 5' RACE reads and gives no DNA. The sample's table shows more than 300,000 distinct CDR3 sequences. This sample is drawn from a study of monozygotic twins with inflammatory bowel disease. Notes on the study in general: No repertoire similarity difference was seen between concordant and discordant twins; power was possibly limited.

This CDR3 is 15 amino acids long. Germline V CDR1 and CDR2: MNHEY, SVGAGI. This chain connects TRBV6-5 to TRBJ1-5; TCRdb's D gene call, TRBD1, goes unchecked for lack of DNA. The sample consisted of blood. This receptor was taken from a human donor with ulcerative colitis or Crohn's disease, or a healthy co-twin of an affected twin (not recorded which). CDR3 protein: CASSSTGWSNQPQHF.